The 21 T cell receptor beta chains presented below share a single source sample, sequenced in a study of blood T cell repertoires in COVID-19 (dated by TCRdb to the early 2020s). The library was generated by the immunoSEQ multiplex PCR assay. Here the immuneACCESS table is served through TCRdb, limited to in-frame sequences with V and J called. Missing clones are a known gap in these copies; in checked studies unresolved V genes cover under half, and the rest lacks a known reason. The sample table holds approximately 160,000 clones, of which less than 85% were seen once. The ten largest clones represent nearly 4.5% of the sample. Source material: PBMCs or T cells enriched from blood (not recorded which). The receptors shown here come from a woman in her forties or fifties who had recovered from COVID-19.

The rearrangement links TRBV11-1 to TRBJ1-5; D is unclear. The germline V gene encodes CDR1 SGHAT and CDR2 FQDESV (reference sequence). Trimming removed 2 bases at V and 5 bases at J, with 7 bases between. This CDR3 is built from 13 residues. The CDR3: CASSLSPYQPQHF. CDR3 sequence (DNA): TGTGCCAGCAGCTTATCCCCCTATCAGCCCCAGCATTTT.

This chain uses TRBV6-5 with TRBJ1-5; 10 nucleotides match TRBD1. After removal of 6 bases from V and 11 bases from J, the junction contained 13 bases not matched to a gene. Germline V gene sequence: CDR1 MNHEY, CDR2 SVGAGI. This CDR3 is 15 amino acids long. CDR3 in amino acids: CASSPDRGAGSTQHF. Written as DNA, the CDR3 is TGTGCCAGCAGCCCGGACAGGGGGGCGGGTTCGACCCAGCATTTT.

J is TRBJ2-4 and V is TRBV21-1; the DNA was not used to check the table's D call, TRBD2. TRBV21-1 is shown as a pseudogene. The CDR3 is made up of 15 amino acids. The CDR3 sequence: CASSKGGGGKNIQYF. CDR3 DNA: TGTGCCAGCAGCAAAGGGGGAGGGGGCAAAAACATTCAGTACTTC.

The CDR3 sequence: CASSPGLAGGTQYF. DNA for the CDR3: TGCGCCAGCAGCCCCGGTTTAGCGGGAGGGACCCAGTACTTC. This chain links TRBV10-1 with TRBJ2-5; 10 nucleotides align to TRBD2. Trimming cost V 6 bases and J 7 bases; bases outside gene matches: 8. CDR1 is WNHNN, CDR2 SYGVQD, per germline (reference sequence). The CDR3 runs to 14 residues.

The chain employs TRBV9 and TRBJ1-1, with TRBD1 matching 10 bases. V lost 4 bases to trimming and J lost 11 bases; unmatched junction nucleotides: 8. The CDR3 sequence is 13 residues long. The germline CDR1 and CDR2 sequences are SGDLS and YYNGEE. In nucleotides, the CDR3 is TGTGCCAGCAGCCCAAGACAGGGGGCGATGGCTTTCTTT. It translates to CASSPRQGAMAFF.

The V and J genes are TRBV9 and TRBJ2-5; 7 bases agree with TRBD2. CDR1 is SGDLS and CDR2 is YYNGEE in the germline V gene. The J segment lost 2 bases and the V segment lost 0 bases, leaving 4 bases of the junction unmatched. CDR3 length equals 15 residues. The CDR3 DNA sequence: TGTGCCAGCAGCGTAGATGGGAGGGCACAAGAGACCCAGTACTTC. Its translation: CASSVDGRAQETQYF.

V usage is TRBV20-1 and J usage is TRBJ1-1; D unclear. The CDR3 sequence is 11 residues long. Between the trimmed V and J ends, which lost 5 bases and 3 bases, there was a span of 7 bases. CDR1 is DFQATT and CDR2 is SNEGSKA in the germline V gene (reference sequence). CDR3 DNA sequence: TGCAGTGCTGGGCGGGACACTGAAGCTTTCTTT. This encodes CSAGRDTEAFF.

This clone has a single count. The gene calls are TRBV18 and TRBJ1-5, with D unclear. V dropped 3 bases and J dropped 0 bases, with 12 bases sitting between them. The CDR3 has 16 amino acids. Germline V gene sequence: CDR1 KGHSH, CDR2 LQKENI. The chain's CDR3 is CASSPGEGPSNQPQHF. DNA of the CDR3: TGTGCCAGCTCACCTGGGGAGGGCCCTAGCAATCAGCCCCAGCATTTT. The full variable domain, completed using reference TRBV18 and TRBJ1-5, is NAGVMQNPRHLVRRRGQEARLRCSPMKGHSHVYWYRQLPEEGLKFMVYLQKENIIDESGMPKERFSAEFPKEGPSILRIQQVVRGDSAAYFCASSPGEGPSNQPQHFGDGTRLSIL.

The chain has TRBV7-8 and TRBJ1-5; no clear D. Germline V gene data show CDR1 as SGHVS and CDR2 as FQNEAQ. Trimming stripped 1 base from V and 6 bases from J, with 4 bases between. This CDR3 region has 12 residues. CDR3 bases: TGTGCCAGCAGCTTAGGAGTTCAGCCCCAGCATTTT. Protein: CASSLGVQPQHF.

This chain connects TRBV6-5 to TRBJ1-2; 9 positions match TRBD1. J was trimmed by 6 bases and V by 4 bases; bases with no gene match: 9. Germline V gene lookup returns CDR1 MNHEY and CDR2 SVGAGI. The CDR3 spans 15 residues. CDR3 loop: CASSSDPGQGHGYTF. CDR3 nucleotide sequence: TGTGCCAGCAGTTCAGATCCGGGACAGGGCCATGGCTACACCTTC.

V usage is TRBV6-4 and J usage is TRBJ1-1; weak D call: TRBD1 (6 bases). The CDR3 runs 12 residues. V was pared by 6 bases and J by 1 base, with 6 bases between. Looked up from germline, CDR1 is MRHNA and CDR2 is SNTAGT. CDR3 sequence reads: CASRQGNTEAFF. The CDR3 DNA reads as TGTGCCAGCAGACAGGGGAACACTGAAGCTTTCTTT.

This chain uses TRBV30 with TRBJ2-5; 10 nucleotides match TRBD2. Germline V gene data show CDR1 as GTSNPN and CDR2 as SVGIG (reference sequence). The CDR3 spans 17 residues. J lost 5 bases, V lost 0 bases, and 12 bases had no gene match. The CDR3 loop reads CAWSVSLAGVFGETQYF. CDR3 DNA: TGTGCCTGGAGTGTATCCCTAGCGGGAGTGTTTGGGGAGACCCAGTACTTC.

The chain carries TRBV24-1 and TRBJ1-1; no firm D call. Germline V lookup: CDR1 KGHDR, CDR2 SFDVKD. Trimming shortened V by 6 bases and J by 4 bases, and 14 bases separated the two germline ends. This CDR3 spans 14 amino acids. The CDR3 loop reads CATSWAQRPTEAFF. CDR3 in DNA: TGTGCCACCAGTTGGGCACAGCGGCCCACTGAAGCTTTCTTT.

The chain couples TRBV30 to TRBJ2-2; 7 bases align to TRBD2. The CDR3 is 15 amino acids. CDR1 and CDR2 from the germline V gene are GTSNPN and SVGIG (reference sequence). Trimming removed 7 bases from V and 7 bases from J; junction bases left unmatched: 15. The CDR3 DNA reads TGTGCCTCCTCTACCCCGGGGGGAGCGGTCGGGGAGCTGTTTTTT. As protein: CASSTPGGAVGELFF.

This chain joins TRBV6-5 and TRBJ1-6; the D gene is possibly TRBD1 (5 bases). V lost 8 bases and J 0 bases, leaving 11 bases between the germline ends. Germline-derived CDR1 and CDR2 are MNHEY and SVGAGI. The CDR3 sequence is 15 residues long. CDR3 nucleotide sequence: TGTGCCAGCCTGACAGCGAGCTCCTATAATTCACCCCTCCACTTT. Translating gives CASLTASSYNSPLHF.

The CDR3 loop reads CASSRQGARSGYTF. The CDR3 DNA follows: TGTGCCAGCAGCCGACAGGGGGCCAGAAGCGGCTACACCTTC. This chain connects TRBV7-8 to TRBJ1-2; 10 bases map to TRBD1. Germline CDR1 and CDR2: SGHVS and FQNEAQ. This CDR3 is 14 amino acids long. Trimming cost V 5 bases and J 8 bases; bases outside gene matches: 8.

This sequence joins TRBV29-1 and TRBJ2-1, with D possibly matching TRBD2 (5 bases). The CDR3 runs to 13 residues. The V end was cut by 6 bases, the J end by 4 bases, with 13 bases between. Germline V gene sequence: CDR1 SQVTM, CDR2 ANQGSEA. The CDR3 sequence: CSVVNGIYNEQFF. CDR3 DNA sequence: TGCAGCGTAGTCAACGGGATTTACAATGAGCAGTTCTTC.

The chain couples TRBV30 to TRBJ1-1; tentative D call: TRBD1 (6 bases). Germline CDR1 GTSNPN, CDR2 SVGIG (reference sequence). The V and J ends lost 2 bases and 6 bases respectively, with 10 bases between them. CDR3 size: 12 residues. In nucleotides, the CDR3 is TGTGCCTGGAGTAGGGGGGGCCCTGAAGCTTTCTTT. Translated: CAWSRGGPEAFF.

The rearrangement uses TRBV29-1 and TRBJ2-2; the D gene is possibly TRBD2 (5 bases). CDR3 length equals 15 residues. V lost 7 bases to trimming and J lost 4 bases, with 19 bases between them. Germline V gene sequence: CDR1 SQVTM, CDR2 ANQGSEA. This CDR3 is CSAERYSSITGELFF. CDR3 sequence (DNA): TGCAGCGCCGAAAGATACTCTAGCATCACCGGGGAGCTGTTTTTT.

The sample holds a few counts of this clone. The V call is TRBV6-4, the J call TRBJ1-6; D gene uncertain. Germline values: CDR1 MRHNA, CDR2 SNTAGT. The CDR3 spans 14 residues. V lost 10 bases and J lost 3, with 13 bases in between. CDR3 loop: CANPQANYNSPLHF. CDR3 coding DNA: TGTGCCAACCCTCAGGCGAACTATAATTCACCCCTCCACTTT.

V usage is TRBV11-3 and J usage is TRBJ1-1; TRBD1 is a possible D gene (5 bases). V lost 8 bases and J lost 2, with 15 bases in between. The germline gives CDR1 SGHNT, CDR2 YENEEA. CDR3 length: 14 residues. CDR3 DNA sequence: TGTGCCAGCCTCGGAGGGGTGATAAACACTGAAGCTTTCTTT. Its translation is CASLGGVINTEAFF.